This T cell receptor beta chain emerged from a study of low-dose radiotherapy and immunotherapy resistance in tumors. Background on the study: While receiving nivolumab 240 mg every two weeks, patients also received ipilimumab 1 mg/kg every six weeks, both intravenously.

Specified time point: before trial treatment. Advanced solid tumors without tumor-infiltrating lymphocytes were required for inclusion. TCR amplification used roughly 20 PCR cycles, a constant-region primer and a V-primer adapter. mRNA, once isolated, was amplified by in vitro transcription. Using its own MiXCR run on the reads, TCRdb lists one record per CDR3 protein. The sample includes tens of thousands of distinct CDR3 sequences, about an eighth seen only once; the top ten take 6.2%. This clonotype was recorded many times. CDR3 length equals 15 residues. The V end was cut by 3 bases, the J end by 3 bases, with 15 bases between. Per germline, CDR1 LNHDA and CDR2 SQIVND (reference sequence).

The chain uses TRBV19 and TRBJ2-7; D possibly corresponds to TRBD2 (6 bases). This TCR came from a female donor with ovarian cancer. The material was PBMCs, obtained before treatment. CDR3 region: CASSMSGDANYEQYF. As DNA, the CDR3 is TGTGCCAGTAGTATGTCGGGGGACGCCAACTACGAGCAGTACTTC.